This T cell receptor (beta chain) was observed in a study of blood T cell repertoires in COVID-19. As for the study in general: Samples of COVID-19 (acute and convalescent) were obtained from the United States, Italy and Spain.

Assay: immunoSEQ multiplex PCR; the TCRdb copy retains only in-frame clones and omits some. The data hold roughly 40,000 clones, with 70% to 90% observed a single time. J gave up 3 bases and V 5 bases, and 3 bases lay outside the gene matches. The CDR3 contains 14 residues. Germline assignment: CDR1 SGHNT and CDR2 YENEEA. The TCR originated in a man in his fifties or sixties in a cohort sampled during active COVID-19. The chain couples TRBV11-3 to TRBJ2-3; TRBD1 aligns across 9 bases. The sequenced sample consisted of peripheral blood. DNA for the CDR3: TGTGCCAGCAGCCCCGGGACAGGGACAGATACGCAGTATTTT. Translating it yields CASSPGTGTDTQYF.